The subject of this entry is one TCR beta chain. The target antigen is unknown. A single record per CDR3 protein comes from TCRdb applying MiXCR to the 5' RACE reads. The sample yields hundreds of thousands of distinct CDR3 sequences, over 3.5% seen once. This entry belongs to a study of T cells after yellow fever vaccination. Study-wide background: It was SMART-Seq v4 Ultra Low Input that prepared the fractions with low cell numbers.

Study-level results: By day 5 rather than day 15, the secondary response had peaked, though it was weaker. Clonotypes found in both CD4 and CD8 compartments made up a small share.

The junction had 3 bases not matched to a gene; V was cut back by 3 bases and J by 6 bases. The V gene's germline CDR1 is MDHEN and CDR2 SYDVKM. The CDR3 is 13 residues long. This material consisted of PBMCs, taken 5 days after the yellow fever booster vaccination. This receptor was taken from a man aged 18 to 30 who received the YFV17D yellow fever vaccine. V and J are TRBV28 and TRBJ2-7, with 9 bases matching TRBD1. The CDR3 loop reads CASSLTGGSEQYV. The CDR3 DNA reads as TGTGCCAGCAGTTTGACAGGGGGGAGCGAGCAGTACGTC.